These T cell receptor beta chains were read from a single sample in a study of shared clonotypes between healthy human individuals. Some clones are missing from TCRdb's copy, which holds only in-frame ones; the method was immunoSEQ multiplex PCR. The table has 2 million to 2.5 million clones, approximately 95% seen once. Sequenced material: naive CD4+ T cells sorted from blood. These TCRs come from a man between 18 and 29 years old in good health. Both conserved end residues are part of each CDR3. A D gene is named only where the DNA matches it firmly. Clone size is given for some rows only: seen once, a few or many times, or a class if the clone is expanded.

CDR3aa: CASRDTSGNTIYF; CDR3nt: TGTGCCAGCAGAGACACCTCTGGAAACACCATATATTTT; v_gene: TRBV25-1; abundance: NA; j_gene: TRBJ1-3; d_gene: NA
CDR3aa: CASSSQSVTDTQYF; CDR3nt: TGTGCCAGCAGCTCACAAAGTGTCACAGATACGCAGTATTTT; v_gene: TRBV7-2; abundance: NA; j_gene: TRBJ2-3; d_gene: NA
CDR3aa: CASSSPTGYEKLFF; CDR3nt: TGTGCCAGCAGTTCCCCTACTGGATACGAAAAACTGTTTTTT; v_gene: TRBV28; abundance: NA; j_gene: TRBJ1-4; d_gene: NA
CDR3aa: CASRLGTGPDTQYF; CDR3nt: TGTGCCAGCAGGTTGGGGACAGGGCCTGATACGCAGTATTTT; v_gene: TRBV28; abundance: NA; j_gene: TRBJ2-3; d_gene: TRBD1
CDR3aa: CASSEALLGSFTDTQYF; CDR3nt: TGTGCCAGCAGTGAAGCGCTTCTGGGCAGCTTCACAGATACGCAGTATTTT; v_gene: TRBV6-1; abundance: NA; j_gene: TRBJ2-3; d_gene: NA
CDR3aa: CASSPALDTGELFF; CDR3nt: TGTGCCAGCTCACCGGCGCTGGACACCGGGGAGCTGTTTTTT; v_gene: TRBV18; abundance: NA; j_gene: TRBJ2-2; d_gene: NA
CDR3aa: CASSLGGTGANVLTF; CDR3nt: TGCGCCAGCAGCTTGGGGGGCACTGGGGCCAACGTCCTGACTTTC; v_gene: TRBV5-1; abundance: NA; j_gene: TRBJ2-6; d_gene: NA
CDR3aa: CASSYTGTVGELFF; CDR3nt: TGTGCCAGCAGCTACACAGGAACTGTAGGGGAGCTGTTTTTT; v_gene: TRBV5-4; abundance: NA; j_gene: TRBJ2-2; d_gene: NA
CDR3aa: CASSVAAPSYEQYF; CDR3nt: TGTGCCAGCAGCGTAGCGGCCCCCTCCTACGAGCAGTACTTC; v_gene: TRBV9; abundance: NA; j_gene: TRBJ2-7; d_gene: NA
CDR3aa: CASSLRAYTGELFF; CDR3nt: TGTGCCAGCAGTTTAAGGGCGTACACCGGGGAGCTGTTTTTT; v_gene: TRBV27; abundance: NA; j_gene: TRBJ2-2; d_gene: NA
CDR3aa: CASSVGLAGGVETQYF; CDR3nt: TGTGCCAGCAGCGTAGGGCTAGCGGGAGGAGTGGAGACCCAGTACTTC; v_gene: TRBV9; abundance: NA; j_gene: TRBJ2-5; d_gene: TRBD2
CDR3aa: CASSQEFTDTQYF; CDR3nt: TGTGCCAGCAGCCAAGAATTCACAGATACGCAGTATTTT; v_gene: TRBV4-2; abundance: NA; j_gene: TRBJ2-3; d_gene: NA
CDR3aa: CASSPPLAGNEQFF; CDR3nt: TGTGCCAGCTCACCCCCGTTAGCCGGCAATGAGCAGTTCTTC; v_gene: TRBV18; abundance: NA; j_gene: TRBJ2-1; d_gene: NA
CDR3aa: CASSREDRLYF; CDR3nt: TGTGCCAGCAGCCGAGAGGACAGGCTGTACTTC; v_gene: TRBV7-9; abundance: NA; j_gene: TRBJ2-7; d_gene: TRBD1
CDR3aa: CASSPQGRETQYF; CDR3nt: TGCGCCAGCAGCCCACAGGGTAGGGAGACCCAGTACTTC; v_gene: TRBV5-1; abundance: NA; j_gene: TRBJ2-5; d_gene: NA
CDR3aa: CASSGANSYNSPLHF; CDR3nt: TGTGCCAGCAGTGGGGCCAATAGTTATAATTCACCCCTCCACTTT; v_gene: TRBV2; abundance: NA; j_gene: TRBJ1-6; d_gene: NA
CDR3aa: CAWTPGGAGEKLFF; CDR3nt: TGTGCCTGGACCCCCGGGGGCGCGGGTGAAAAACTGTTTTTT; v_gene: TRBV30; abundance: NA; j_gene: TRBJ1-4; d_gene: NA
CDR3aa: CSAPFGVQFF; CDR3nt: TGCAGTGCTCCGTTTGGTGTGCAGTTCTTC; v_gene: TRBV20-1; abundance: NA; j_gene: TRBJ2-1; d_gene: NA
CDR3aa: CASSPDQGWNEQFF; CDR3nt: TGTGCCAGCTCACCCGATCAGGGTTGGAATGAGCAGTTCTTC; v_gene: TRBV18; abundance: NA; j_gene: TRBJ2-1; d_gene: NA
CDR3aa: CASRPRGGNYGYTF; CDR3nt: TGTGCCAGCAGACCCAGAGGGGGAAACTATGGCTACACCTTC; v_gene: TRBV11-2; abundance: NA; j_gene: TRBJ1-2; d_gene: NA
CDR3aa: CASSPRAETQYF; CDR3nt: TGTGCCAGCAGCCCCCGCGCAGAGACCCAGTACTTC; v_gene: TRBV5-6; abundance: NA; j_gene: TRBJ2-5; d_gene: NA
CDR3aa: CASSTRLAGDNEQFF; CDR3nt: TGTGCCAGCAGTACCAGACTAGCGGGGGACAATGAGCAGTTCTTC; v_gene: TRBV27; abundance: NA; j_gene: TRBJ2-1; d_gene: TRBD2
CDR3aa: CASSLYGGYGYTF; CDR3nt: TGTGCCAGCAGTTTATATGGGGGATATGGCTACACCTTC; v_gene: TRBV28; abundance: NA; j_gene: TRBJ1-2; d_gene: NA
CDR3aa: CAISEKGHSYEQYF; CDR3nt: TGTGCCATCAGTGAGAAGGGGCACTCCTACGAGCAGTACTTC; v_gene: TRBV10-3; abundance: NA; j_gene: TRBJ2-7; d_gene: NA
CDR3aa: CASSVLAGGNTGELFF; CDR3nt: TGTGCCAGCAGCGTGTTAGCGGGGGGAAACACCGGGGAGCTGTTTTTT; v_gene: TRBV5-4; abundance: NA; j_gene: TRBJ2-2; d_gene: TRBD2
CDR3aa: CASSGSRAFRTEQFF; CDR3nt: TGTGCCAGCAGTGGGTCGCGGGCGTTTCGTACTGAGCAGTTCTTC; v_gene: TRBV25-1; abundance: NA; j_gene: TRBJ2-1; d_gene: NA
CDR3aa: CASSPPTNRVDTEAFF; CDR3nt: TGTGCCAGCTCACCCCCGACAAATCGGGTGGACACTGAAGCTTTCTTT; v_gene: TRBV18; abundance: NA; j_gene: TRBJ1-1; d_gene: NA
CDR3aa: CASSHEGSSTDTQYF; CDR3nt: TGTGCCAGCAGCCACGAGGGCAGTAGCACAGATACGCAGTATTTT; v_gene: TRBV7-9; abundance: NA; j_gene: TRBJ2-3; d_gene: NA
CDR3aa: CASTIGSGQTWETQYF; CDR3nt: TGTGCCAGCACCATCGGTTCGGGACAAACTTGGGAGACCCAGTACTTC; v_gene: TRBV28; abundance: NA; j_gene: TRBJ2-5; d_gene: NA
CDR3aa: CASRNRDGANYGYTF; CDR3nt: TGTGCCAGCAGGAACCGGGACGGAGCTAACTATGGCTACACCTTC; v_gene: TRBV27; abundance: NA; j_gene: TRBJ1-2; d_gene: NA
CDR3aa: CASSRHIGEETQYF; CDR3nt: TGTGCCAGCAGCCGGCATATAGGGGAAGAGACCCAGTACTTC; v_gene: TRBV9; abundance: NA; j_gene: TRBJ2-5; d_gene: NA
CDR3aa: CASSLAGIEKLFF; CDR3nt: TGTGCCAGCAGCTTAGCAGGGATTGAAAAACTGTTTTTT; v_gene: TRBV7-9; abundance: NA; j_gene: TRBJ1-4; d_gene: NA
CDR3aa: CASSSGLGLSTDTQYF; CDR3nt: TGTGCCAGCAGCTCCGGACTAGGGCTAAGCACAGATACGCAGTATTTT; v_gene: TRBV11-2; abundance: NA; j_gene: TRBJ2-3; d_gene: TRBD2
CDR3aa: CASTQGRRETQYF; CDR3nt: TGTGCCAGCACCCAGGGCAGGAGGGAGACCCAGTACTTC; v_gene: TRBV7-2; abundance: NA; j_gene: TRBJ2-5; d_gene: NA
CDR3aa: CAPHATVYGYTF; CDR3nt: TGTGCTCCCCATGCGACAGTCTATGGCTACACCTTC; v_gene: TRBV7-7; abundance: NA; j_gene: TRBJ1-2; d_gene: NA
CDR3aa: CASSGTGFGYTF; CDR3nt: TGTGCCAGCAGTGGGACAGGGTTTGGCTACACCTTC; v_gene: TRBV6-1; abundance: NA; j_gene: TRBJ1-2; d_gene: TRBD1
CDR3aa: CASSFPIGTSPGELFF; CDR3nt: TGTGCCAGTAGCTTCCCCATCGGGACTAGTCCCGGGGAGCTGTTTTTT; v_gene: TRBV19; abundance: NA; j_gene: TRBJ2-2; d_gene: TRBD2
CDR3aa: CASSSVIYEQYF; CDR3nt: TGTGCCAGCAGTTCCGTAATCTACGAGCAGTACTTC; v_gene: TRBV28; abundance: NA; j_gene: TRBJ2-7; d_gene: NA
CDR3aa: CASSFGGRDYGYTF; CDR3nt: TGTGCCAGCAGCTTCGGGGGGCGAGACTATGGCTACACCTTC; v_gene: TRBV5-4; abundance: NA; j_gene: TRBJ1-2; d_gene: NA
CDR3aa: CASSSDSYGYTF; CDR3nt: TGTGCCAGCAGCTCGGACAGTTATGGCTACACCTTC; v_gene: TRBV5-4; abundance: NA; j_gene: TRBJ1-2; d_gene: NA
CDR3aa: CASSQGDDSRPYNSPLHF; CDR3nt: TGCGCCAGCAGCCAAGGGGATGACTCACGGCCCTATAATTCACCCCTCCACTTT; v_gene: TRBV4-3; abundance: NA; j_gene: TRBJ1-6; d_gene: NA
CDR3aa: CASSFRVSGDEQFF; CDR3nt: TGCGCCAGCAGCTTCAGGGTTTCGGGGGATGAGCAGTTCTTC; v_gene: TRBV5-1; abundance: NA; j_gene: TRBJ2-1; d_gene: NA
CDR3aa: CASSPTILAGMGEQYF; CDR3nt: TGTGCCAGCTCACCGACCATACTAGCGGGAATGGGGGAGCAGTACTTC; v_gene: TRBV18; abundance: NA; j_gene: TRBJ2-7; d_gene: TRBD2
CDR3aa: CASSVIRGTEAFF; CDR3nt: TGTGCCAGCAGCGTTATCAGGGGGACTGAAGCTTTCTTT; v_gene: TRBV9; abundance: NA; j_gene: TRBJ1-1; d_gene: TRBD1
CDR3aa: CASSDPTFMNTEAFF; CDR3nt: TGTGCCAGCAGCGACCCGACTTTCATGAACACTGAAGCTTTCTTT; v_gene: TRBV5-6; abundance: NA; j_gene: TRBJ1-1; d_gene: NA
CDR3aa: CASSFDGTSGRANEQFF; CDR3nt: TGCGCCAGCAGCTTCGACGGGACTAGCGGGAGGGCCAATGAGCAGTTCTTC; v_gene: TRBV5-1; abundance: NA; j_gene: TRBJ2-1; d_gene: TRBD2
CDR3aa: CASSPGAVRSSYNEQFF; CDR3nt: TGCGCCAGCAGCCCAGGGGCGGTGAGGAGCTCCTACAATGAGCAGTTCTTC; v_gene: TRBV5-1; abundance: NA; j_gene: TRBJ2-1; d_gene: NA
CDR3aa: CASSQGSSLHF; CDR3nt: TGCGCCAGCAGCCAGGGGTCTTCCCTCCACTTT; v_gene: TRBV4-1; abundance: NA; j_gene: TRBJ1-6; d_gene: NA
CDR3aa: CASKQGTYGYTF; CDR3nt: TGTGCCAGCAAGCAAGGGACTTATGGCTACACCTTC; v_gene: TRBV2; abundance: once; j_gene: TRBJ1-2; d_gene: NA
CDR3aa: CASSYLVAGGNSPLHF; CDR3nt: TGTGCCAGCAGTTACCTCGTCGCGGGGGGAAATTCACCCCTCCACTTT; v_gene: TRBV6-6; abundance: NA; j_gene: TRBJ1-6; d_gene: NA
CDR3aa: CAISGGQLYEQYF; CDR3nt: TGTGCCATCAGTGGGGGACAGCTCTACGAGCAGTACTTC; v_gene: TRBV10-3; abundance: NA; j_gene: TRBJ2-7; d_gene: TRBD1
CDR3aa: CASSPQGNTEAFF; CDR3nt: TGCGCCAGCAGCCCTCAGGGGAACACTGAAGCTTTCTTT; v_gene: TRBV5-1; abundance: NA; j_gene: TRBJ1-1; d_gene: NA
CDR3aa: CASSPPTWGGELFF; CDR3nt: TGTGCCAGCAGCCCCCCGACTTGGGGCGGGGAGCTGTTTTTT; v_gene: TRBV7-9; abundance: NA; j_gene: TRBJ2-2; d_gene: NA
CDR3aa: CASSPRTSSTDTQYF; CDR3nt: TGCGCCAGCAGCCCCCGGACTAGTAGCACAGATACGCAGTATTTT; v_gene: TRBV5-1; abundance: NA; j_gene: TRBJ2-3; d_gene: TRBD2
CDR3aa: CASSQGHNGYGYTF; CDR3nt: TGCGCCAGCAGCCAAGGCCACAATGGCTATGGCTACACCTTC; v_gene: TRBV4-3; abundance: NA; j_gene: TRBJ1-2; d_gene: NA
CDR3aa: CASSSTGVREQYF; CDR3nt: TGTGCCAGTAGTAGTACAGGGGTGAGGGAGCAGTACTTC; v_gene: TRBV19; abundance: NA; j_gene: TRBJ2-7; d_gene: TRBD1
CDR3aa: CASSRQGLNTEAFF; CDR3nt: TGTGCCAGCAGTCGACAAGGGCTTAACACTGAAGCTTTCTTT; v_gene: TRBV2; abundance: NA; j_gene: TRBJ1-1; d_gene: NA